This T cell receptor beta chain was identified during a study of CD8 T cells in Susac syndrome. Germline CDR1 and CDR2: LGHDT and YNNKEL (reference sequence). Trimming took off 4 bases at V and 2 bases at J, with 13 bases between the two ends. The CDR3 spans 15 residues. An amount of RNA that ranged from roughly 0.5 to 1 ug was reverse transcribed with random hexamers. The TCR beta CDR3 was amplified by immunoSEQ multiplex PCR across 54 Vbeta, 13 Jbeta. TCRdb re-called the immunoSEQ multiplex PCR reads through MiXCR, storing one row per CDR3 protein. The sample holds approximately 230,000 distinct CDR3 sequences, 93% seen once.

V is TRBV3-1 and J is TRBJ2-3, with D possibly being TRBD2 (6 bases). Sequenced: CD4+ T cells from PBMCs. This TCR was recovered from a human donor with multiple sclerosis. DNA for the CDR3: TGTGCCAGCAGCCGCGAGGAGGGACTCACAGATACGCAGTATTTT. Protein sequence: CASSREEGLTDTQYF.